The T cell receptor (beta chain) described here comes from a study of OX40 agonist ivuxolimab in advanced cancers. TCRdb keeps only in-frame clones here, not all; method: immunoSEQ multiplex PCR. The profile covers tens of thousands of clones, with less than 95% appearing a single time and approximately 12% taken by the ten largest. Germline values: CDR1 MGHRA, CDR2 YSYEKL. V lost 5 bases, J lost 2 bases, and 10 bases lay in between. This CDR3 has 13 residues. This rearrangement joins TRBV4-1 to TRBJ2-7; D is uncertain. This specimen was CD4+ or CD8+ T cells sorted from blood, taken in a trial of the OX40 agonist ivuxolimab. The receptor comes from an adult with an advanced solid tumor such as melanoma, head and neck, liver or kidney cancer. The CDR3 DNA sequence: TGCGCCAGCAGCTCCTCAGCTACCTACGAGCAGTACTTC. Translated, it gives CASSSSATYEQYF.